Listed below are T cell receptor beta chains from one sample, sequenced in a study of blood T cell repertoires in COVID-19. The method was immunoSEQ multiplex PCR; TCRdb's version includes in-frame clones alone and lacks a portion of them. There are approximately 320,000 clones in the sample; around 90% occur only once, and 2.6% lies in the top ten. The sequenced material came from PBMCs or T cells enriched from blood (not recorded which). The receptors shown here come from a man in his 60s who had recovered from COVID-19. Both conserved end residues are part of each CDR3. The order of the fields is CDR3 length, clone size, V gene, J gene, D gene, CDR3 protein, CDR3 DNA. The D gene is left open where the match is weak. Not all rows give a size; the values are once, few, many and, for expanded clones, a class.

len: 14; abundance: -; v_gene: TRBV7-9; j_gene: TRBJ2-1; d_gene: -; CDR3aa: CASSSKDNYNEQFF; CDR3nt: TGTGCCAGCAGCTCCAAAGACAACTACAATGAGCAGTTCTTC
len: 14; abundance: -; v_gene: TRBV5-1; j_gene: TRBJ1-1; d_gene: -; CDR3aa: CASSLGAGYTEAFF; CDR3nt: TGCGCCAGCAGCTTGGGCGCAGGGTACACTGAAGCTTTCTTT
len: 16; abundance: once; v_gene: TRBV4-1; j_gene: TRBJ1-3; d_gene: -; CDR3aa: CASSQDQKWSGNTIYF; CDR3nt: TGCGCCAGCAGCCAAGATCAGAAATGGTCTGGAAACACCATATATTTT
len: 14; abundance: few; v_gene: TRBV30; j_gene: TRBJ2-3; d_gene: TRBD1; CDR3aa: CAQNRGLSTDTQYF; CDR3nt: TGTGCCCAGAACAGGGGGCTAAGCACAGATACGCAGTATTTT
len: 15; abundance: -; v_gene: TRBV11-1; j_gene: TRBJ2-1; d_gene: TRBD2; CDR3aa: CASSETSGRYNEQFF; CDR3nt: TGTGCCAGCAGCGAGACTAGCGGGAGGTACAATGAGCAGTTCTTC
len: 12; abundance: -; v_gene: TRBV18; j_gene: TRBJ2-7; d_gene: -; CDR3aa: CASSTRGYEQYF; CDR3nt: TGTGCCAGCTCAACCCGGGGTTACGAGCAGTACTTC
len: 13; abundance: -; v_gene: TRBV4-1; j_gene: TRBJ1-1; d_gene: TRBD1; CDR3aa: CASSPWGQLEAFF; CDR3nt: TGCGCCAGCAGCCCCTGGGGACAGCTTGAAGCTTTCTTT
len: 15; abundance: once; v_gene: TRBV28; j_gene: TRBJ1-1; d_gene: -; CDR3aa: CASSLNLQGRAEAFF; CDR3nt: TGTGCCAGCAGTTTAAACCTACAGGGCCGGGCTGAAGCTTTCTTT
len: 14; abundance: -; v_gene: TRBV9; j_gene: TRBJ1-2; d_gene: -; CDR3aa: CASSPGRGAYGYTF; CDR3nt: TGTGCCAGCAGCCCGGGGAGGGGGGCATATGGCTACACCTTC
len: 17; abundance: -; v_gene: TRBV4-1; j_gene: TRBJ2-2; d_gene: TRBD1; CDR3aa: CASSQQRQGSGTGELFF; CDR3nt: TGCGCCAGCAGCCAGCAGAGACAGGGGTCGGGCACCGGGGAGCTGTTTTTT
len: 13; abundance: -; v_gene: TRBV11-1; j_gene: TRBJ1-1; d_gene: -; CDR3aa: CASSPSDSTEAFF; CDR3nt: TGTGCCAGCAGCCCCAGCGACTCCACTGAAGCTTTCTTT
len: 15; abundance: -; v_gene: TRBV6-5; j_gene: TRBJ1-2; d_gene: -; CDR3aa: CASSYLARGQNGYTF; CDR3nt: TGTGCCAGCAGTTACCTCGCCCGAGGACAGAATGGCTACACCTTC
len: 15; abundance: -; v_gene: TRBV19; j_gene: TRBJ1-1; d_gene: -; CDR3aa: CASSYRPGGRTEAFF; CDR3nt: TGTGCCAGTAGCTACCGGCCGGGAGGTAGGACTGAAGCTTTCTTT
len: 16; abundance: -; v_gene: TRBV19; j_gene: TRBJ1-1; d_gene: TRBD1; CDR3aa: CASSRTRQGMNTEAFF; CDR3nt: TGTGCCAGTAGTAGAACGAGACAGGGGATGAACACTGAAGCTTTCTTT
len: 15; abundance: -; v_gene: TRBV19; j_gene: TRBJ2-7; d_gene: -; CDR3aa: CASSIMFSGGIEQYF; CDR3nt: TGTGCCAGTAGTATAATGTTCTCGGGCGGGATCGAGCAGTACTTC
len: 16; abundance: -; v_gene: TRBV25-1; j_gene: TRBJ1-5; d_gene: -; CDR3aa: CASSVCQGNSNQPQHF; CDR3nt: TGTGCCAGCAGTGTTTGCCAGGGAAATAGCAATCAGCCCCAGCATTTT
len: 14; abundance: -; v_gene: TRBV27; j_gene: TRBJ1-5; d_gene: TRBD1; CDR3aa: CASSLLLDREAQHF; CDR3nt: TGTGCCAGCAGTTTACTGCTCGACAGGGAGGCCCAGCATTTT
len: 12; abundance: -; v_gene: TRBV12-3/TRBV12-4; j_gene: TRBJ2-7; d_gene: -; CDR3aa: CASSLRSYEQYF; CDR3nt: TGTGCCAGCAGTTTAAGGAGCTACGAGCAGTACTTC
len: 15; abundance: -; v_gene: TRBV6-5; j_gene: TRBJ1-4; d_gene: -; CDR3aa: CASSYSGGTNEKLFF; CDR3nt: TGTGCCAGCAGTTACTCTGGGGGGACTAATGAAAAACTGTTTTTT
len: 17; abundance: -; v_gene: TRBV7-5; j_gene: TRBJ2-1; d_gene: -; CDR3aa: CARSDIILGWAGDEQFF; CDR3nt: TGTGCCAGAAGCGACATCATCCTTGGTTGGGCGGGCGATGAGCAGTTCTTC
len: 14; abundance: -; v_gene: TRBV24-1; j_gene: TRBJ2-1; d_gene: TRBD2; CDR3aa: CAAGGVAGGHEQFF; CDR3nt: TGTGCCGCGGGGGGGGTAGCGGGAGGGCATGAGCAGTTCTTC
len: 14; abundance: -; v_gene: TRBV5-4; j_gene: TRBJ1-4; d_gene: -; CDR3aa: CASSLGRGSEKLFF; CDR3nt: TGTGCCAGCAGCTTGGGTAGGGGAAGTGAAAAACTGTTTTTT
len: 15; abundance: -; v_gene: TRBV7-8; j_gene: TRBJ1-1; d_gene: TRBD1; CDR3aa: CASSLRGGLNTEAFF; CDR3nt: TGTGCCAGCAGCTTACGAGGGGGCCTCAACACTGAAGCTTTCTTT
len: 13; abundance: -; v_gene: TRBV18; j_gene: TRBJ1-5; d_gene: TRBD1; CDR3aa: CASATGAREPQHF; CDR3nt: TGTGCCAGCGCCACAGGGGCCCGCGAGCCCCAGCATTTT
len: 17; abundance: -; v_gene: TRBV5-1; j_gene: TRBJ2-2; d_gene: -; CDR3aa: CASSLVSQGANTGELFF; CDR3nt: TGCGCCAGCAGCTTGGTGTCGCAAGGGGCGAACACCGGGGAGCTGTTTTTT
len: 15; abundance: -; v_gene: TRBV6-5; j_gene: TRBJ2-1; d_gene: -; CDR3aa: CASRGRGGPYNEQFF; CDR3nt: TGTGCCAGCAGGGGGCGGGGCGGGCCCTACAATGAGCAGTTCTTC
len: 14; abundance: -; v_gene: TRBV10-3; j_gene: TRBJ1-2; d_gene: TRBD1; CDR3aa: CAISGDSIEYGYTF; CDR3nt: TGTGCCATCAGCGGGGACAGCATCGAGTATGGCTACACCTTC
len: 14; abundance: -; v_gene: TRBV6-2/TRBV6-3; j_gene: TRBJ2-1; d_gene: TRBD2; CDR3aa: CASRPSGGFNEQFF; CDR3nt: TGTGCCAGCAGACCTAGCGGGGGGTTCAATGAGCAGTTCTTC
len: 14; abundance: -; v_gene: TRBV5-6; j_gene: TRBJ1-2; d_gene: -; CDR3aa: CASRREARIYGYTF; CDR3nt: TGTGCCAGCAGGAGGGAGGCCCGGATTTATGGCTACACCTTC
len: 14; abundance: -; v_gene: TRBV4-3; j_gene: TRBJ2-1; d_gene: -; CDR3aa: CASSKQGLANEQFF; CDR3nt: TGCGCCAGCAGCAAACAGGGCCTGGCCAATGAGCAGTTCTTC
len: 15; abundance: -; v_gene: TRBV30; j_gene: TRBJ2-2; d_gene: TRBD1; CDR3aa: CAWRIRQGNTGELFF; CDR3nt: TGTGCCTGGAGGATCCGACAGGGAAACACCGGGGAGCTGTTTTTT
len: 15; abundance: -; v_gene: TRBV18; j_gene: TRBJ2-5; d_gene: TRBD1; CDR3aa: CASSLPGQGWETQYF; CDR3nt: TGTGCCAGCTCACTGCCGGGACAGGGGTGGGAGACCCAGTACTTC
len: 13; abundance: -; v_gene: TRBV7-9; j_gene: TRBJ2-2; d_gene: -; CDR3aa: CASSLRETGELFF; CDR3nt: TGTGCCAGCAGCTTACGGGAAACCGGGGAGCTGTTTTTT
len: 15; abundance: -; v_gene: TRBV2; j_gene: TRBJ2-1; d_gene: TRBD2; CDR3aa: CASTRLAGVGNEQFF; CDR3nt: TGTGCCAGCACGAGACTAGCGGGGGTGGGCAATGAGCAGTTCTTC
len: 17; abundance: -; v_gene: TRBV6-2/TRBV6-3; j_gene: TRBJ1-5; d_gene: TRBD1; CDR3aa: CASSYSTGVAWNQPQHF; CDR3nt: TGTGCCAGCAGTTACTCCACAGGGGTAGCTTGGAATCAGCCCCAGCATTTT
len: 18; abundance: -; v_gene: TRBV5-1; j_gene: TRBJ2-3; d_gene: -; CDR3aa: CASSSGLPRGRPLDTQYF; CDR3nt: TGCGCCAGCAGCTCCGGACTTCCCCGAGGGCGGCCACTGGATACGCAGTATTTT
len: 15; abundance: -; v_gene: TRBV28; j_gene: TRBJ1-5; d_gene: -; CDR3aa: CASSFDSQNNQPQHF; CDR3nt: TGTGCCAGCAGTTTCGACAGCCAAAACAATCAGCCCCAGCATTTT
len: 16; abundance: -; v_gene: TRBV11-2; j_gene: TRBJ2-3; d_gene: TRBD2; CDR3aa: CASSSTSGASTDTQYF; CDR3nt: TGTGCCAGCAGCTCAACTAGCGGGGCTAGCACAGATACGCAGTATTTT
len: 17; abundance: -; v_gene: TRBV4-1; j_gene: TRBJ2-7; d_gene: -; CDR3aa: CASSQEDGTTPSYEQYF; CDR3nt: TGCGCCAGCAGCCAAGAAGATGGGACAACACCCTCCTACGAGCAGTACTTC
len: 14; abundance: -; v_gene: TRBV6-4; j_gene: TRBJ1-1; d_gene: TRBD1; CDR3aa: CASRVDRVNTEAFF; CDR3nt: TGTGCCAGCAGGGTTGACAGGGTGAACACTGAAGCTTTCTTT
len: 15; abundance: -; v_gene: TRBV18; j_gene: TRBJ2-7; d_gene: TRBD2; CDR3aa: CASSRPSGSTYEQYF; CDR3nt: TGTGCCAGCTCAAGACCTAGCGGGAGTACCTACGAGCAGTACTTC
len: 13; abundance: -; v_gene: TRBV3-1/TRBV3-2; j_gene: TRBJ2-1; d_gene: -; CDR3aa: CASSQDRFHEQFF; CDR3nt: TGTGCCAGCAGCCAGGACAGATTCCATGAGCAGTTCTTC
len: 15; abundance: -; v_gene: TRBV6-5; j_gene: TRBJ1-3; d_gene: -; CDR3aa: CASSSGQGQGNTIYF; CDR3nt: TGTGCCAGCAGTTCAGGTCAGGGGCAAGGAAACACCATATATTTT
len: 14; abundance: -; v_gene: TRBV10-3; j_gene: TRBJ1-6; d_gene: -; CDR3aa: CAISGSGRGSPLHF; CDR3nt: TGTGCCATCAGTGGTTCGGGTCGCGGTTCACCCCTCCACTTT
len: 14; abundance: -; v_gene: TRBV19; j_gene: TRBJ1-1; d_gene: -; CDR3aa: CASSILTANTEAFF; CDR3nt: TGTGCCAGTAGTATCCTTACAGCGAACACTGAAGCTTTCTTT
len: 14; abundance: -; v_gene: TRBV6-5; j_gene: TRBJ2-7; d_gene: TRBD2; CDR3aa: CASSTTSGSWKQYF; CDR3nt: TGTGCCAGCAGCACGACTAGCGGGAGCTGGAAGCAGTACTTC
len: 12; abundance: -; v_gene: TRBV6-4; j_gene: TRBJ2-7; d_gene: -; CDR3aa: CASSGEVYEQYF; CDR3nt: TGTGCCAGCAGTGGAGAAGTCTACGAGCAGTACTTC
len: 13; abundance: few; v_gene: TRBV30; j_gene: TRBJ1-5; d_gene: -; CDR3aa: CAWSSAANQPQHF; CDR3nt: TGTGCCTGGAGTTCCGCGGCCAATCAGCCCCAGCATTTT
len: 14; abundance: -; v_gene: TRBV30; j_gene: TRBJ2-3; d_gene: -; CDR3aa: CAWSAGKRTDTQYF; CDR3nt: TGTGCCTGGAGTGCGGGAAAACGCACAGATACGCAGTATTTT
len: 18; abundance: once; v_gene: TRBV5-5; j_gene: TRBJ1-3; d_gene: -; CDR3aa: CASSSRGRSTNSGNTIYF; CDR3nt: TGTGCCAGCAGCTCTCGCGGCAGAAGTACAAACTCTGGAAACACCATATATTTT
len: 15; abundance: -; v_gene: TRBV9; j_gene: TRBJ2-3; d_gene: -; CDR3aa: CASSLPGVSPDTQYF; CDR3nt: TGTGCCAGCAGCTTGCCCGGGGTTAGCCCAGATACGCAGTATTTT
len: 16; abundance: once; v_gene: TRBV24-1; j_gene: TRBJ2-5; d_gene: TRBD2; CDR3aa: CATSDRTSGGQETQYF; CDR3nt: TGTGCCACCAGTGATAGGACTAGCGGGGGCCAAGAGACCCAGTACTTC
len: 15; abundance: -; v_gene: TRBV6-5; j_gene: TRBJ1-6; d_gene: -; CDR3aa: CASAEGVLYNSPLHF; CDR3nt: TGTGCCAGTGCGGAGGGAGTACTATATAATTCACCCCTCCACTTT
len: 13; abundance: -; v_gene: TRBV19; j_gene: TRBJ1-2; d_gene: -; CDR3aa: CASSNRTAYGYTF; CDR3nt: TGTGCCAGTAGTAATCGGACAGCCTATGGCTACACCTTC
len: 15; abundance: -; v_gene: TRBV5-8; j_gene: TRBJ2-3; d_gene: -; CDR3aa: CASSPTGLSTDTQYF; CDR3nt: TGTGCCAGCAGCCCAACGGGACTCTCCACAGATACGCAGTATTTT
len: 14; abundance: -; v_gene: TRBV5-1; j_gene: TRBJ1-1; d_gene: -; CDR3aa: CASSLNTMNTEAFF; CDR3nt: TGCGCCAGCAGCTTGAACACGATGAACACTGAAGCTTTCTTT
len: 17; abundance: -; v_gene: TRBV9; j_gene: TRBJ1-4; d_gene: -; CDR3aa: CASSVAEGWTYNEKLFF; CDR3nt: TGTGCCAGCAGCGTAGCTGAGGGATGGACCTACAATGAAAAACTGTTTTTT
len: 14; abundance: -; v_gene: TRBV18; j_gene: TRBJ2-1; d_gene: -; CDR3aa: CASSPVRDFNEQFF; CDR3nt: TGTGCCAGCTCGCCCGTCCGGGACTTCAATGAGCAGTTCTTC
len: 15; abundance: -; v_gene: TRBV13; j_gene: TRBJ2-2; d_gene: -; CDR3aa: CASSFQGWDTGELFF; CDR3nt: TGTGCCAGCAGCTTCCAGGGTTGGGACACCGGGGAGCTGTTTTTT
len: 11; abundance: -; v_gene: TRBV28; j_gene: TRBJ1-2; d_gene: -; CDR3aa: CASSNTYGYTF; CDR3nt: TGTGCCAGCAGTAACACATATGGCTACACCTTC